This TCR beta chain was sequenced in a study of CD8 T cells in Susac syndrome. RNA totalling roughly 0.5 to 1 ug underwent reverse transcription with random hexamers. MiXCR, run by TCRdb on the immunoSEQ multiplex PCR reads, gives a single entry per CDR3 protein. The table lists 150,000 to 200,000 distinct CDR3 sequences, 85% to 95% of them singletons, with around 0.13% in the top ten. The CDR3 has 15 amino acids. V gave up 2 bases and J gave up 4 bases; unmatched junction bases: 2. Germline-derived CDR1 and CDR2 are ENHRY and SYGVKD. V usage is TRBV10-3 and J usage is TRBJ2-1; 10 nucleotides agree with TRBD2. This TCR was sampled from a human donor in good health. The sample was CD4+ T cells from PBMCs. The CDR3 here is CAISETSGAYNEQFF. The CDR3 nucleotides read TGTGCCATCAGTGAGACTAGCGGGGCTTACAATGAGCAGTTCTTC.